These 14 T cell receptor beta chains share one sample of origin, sequenced in a study of T cell clonotyping in hematopoietic cell transplantation. Noted time point: recipient sample about 28 days before transplant, after cytoreduction. Profiled with immunoSEQ multiplex PCR; TCRdb holds only in-frame clones, not every one. Of 15,000 to 20,000 clones detected, approximately 75% appear once; the ten largest clones hold around a sixth. Source: peripheral blood mononuclear cells, taken before stem cell transplant. These receptors all come from a man aged 55 to 70 with acute myeloid leukemia. Some clones in this sample may be carry-over from other donors' samples.

The J gene is TRBJ2-7, the V gene TRBV7-3; 10 nucleotides agree with TRBD2. Germline lookup yields CDR1 SGHTA and CDR2 FQGTGA. V lost 2 bases, J lost 3 bases, and 4 bases stayed unmatched. The CDR3 has 15 residues. For the CDR3, the DNA is TGTGCCAGCAGCTTATCTAGCGGGGGCCACTACGAGCAGTACTTC. Its translation is CASSLSSGGHYEQYF.

The gene calls are TRBV5-1 and TRBJ2-1, with 8 positions matching TRBD1. The length of the CDR3 is 14 residues. Trimming removed 4 bases from V and 8 bases from J; junction bases left unmatched: 8. Germline V gene data show CDR1 as SGHRS and CDR2 as YFSETQ. In nucleotides, the CDR3 is TGCGCCAGCAGCGCAATGACAGGGGTCGATGAGCAGTTCTTC. Its translation is CASSAMTGVDEQFF.

This chain connects TRBV2 to TRBJ1-2; D may be TRBD1 (6 bases). The V gene lost 7 bases and the J gene lost 5 bases, with 14 bases spanning the gap. The CDR3 extends over 13 amino acids. Germline V lookup: CDR1 SNHLY, CDR2 FYNNEI. As DNA, the CDR3 is TGTGCCAGCACTCAAAGGGGGGGGTATGGCTACACCTTC. Translating gives CASTQRGGYGYTF.

The chain uses TRBV7-9 and TRBJ2-2, with 7 bases identical to TRBD2. V gave up 4 bases and J gave up 6 bases; unmatched junction bases: 8. Germline values: CDR1 SEHNR, CDR2 FQNEAQ (reference sequence). The CDR3 is 15 residues long. The CDR3 here is CASSSGTMVSGELFF. CDR3 coding DNA: TGTGCCAGCAGCTCCGGGACTATGGTATCCGGGGAGCTGTTTTTT.

The J gene is TRBJ1-2, the V gene TRBV5-4, with TRBD1 identical over 10 bases. V shed 0 bases and J 8 bases; nucleotides not matched to a gene: 7. Looked up from germline, CDR1 is SGHNT and CDR2 is YYREEE (reference sequence). The CDR3 is 15 residues long. This chain's CDR3 is CASSLADRGLRGYTF. The CDR3, as DNA: TGTGCCAGCAGCTTGGCCGACAGGGGGCTTCGGGGCTACACCTTC.

This clone came up once. This chain uses TRBV6-5 with TRBJ2-7; a weak D match, TRBD1 (6 bases). Germline V CDR1 and CDR2: MNHEY, SVGAGI. The CDR3 spans 15 residues. V dropped 1 base and J dropped 2 bases, with 12 bases sitting between them. The CDR3 reads CASSYYLTGTYEQYF. DNA for the CDR3: TGTGCCAGCAGTTACTACTTAACAGGGACCTACGAGCAGTACTTC.

The rearrangement uses TRBV7-2 and TRBJ1-2; no clear D gene. V was clipped by 1 base and J by 2 bases, with 8 bases between them. CDR3 size: 14 residues. The germline V gene has CDR1 SGHTA and CDR2 FQGNSA. CDR3 coding DNA: TGTGCCAGCAGCTTAGTGGAAGGGAACTATGGCTACACCTTC. Protein: CASSLVEGNYGYTF. The full variable domain, in which reference TRBV7-2 and TRBJ1-2 provide the parts outside the CDR3, is GAGVSQSPSNKVTEKGKDVELRCDPISGHTALYWYRQSLGQGLEFLIYFQGNSAPDKSGLPSDRFSAERTGGSVSTLTIQRTQQEDSAVYLCASSLVEGNYGYTFGSGTRLTVV.

J is TRBJ2-5 and V is TRBV5-1; no reliable D call. V lost 4 bases and J lost 3, with 10 bases in between. Germline V gene sequence: CDR1 SGHRS, CDR2 YFSETQ. The CDR3 has 13 residues. The CDR3 protein is CASSASSKETQYF. The CDR3, as DNA: TGCGCCAGCAGCGCTTCGTCCAAAGAGACCCAGTACTTC.

The J gene is TRBJ2-7, the V gene TRBV7-9; 9 bases fit TRBD1. V dropped 5 bases and J dropped 4; count of bases not matched to a gene: 9. Germline assignment: CDR1 SEHNR and CDR2 FQNEAQ (reference sequence). CDR3 length: 15 amino acids. CDR3 nucleotides: TGTGCCAGCAGCCCTACCGGGACAGGGTTTTACGAGCAGTACTTC. It is translated as CASSPTGTGFYEQYF.

This chain connects TRBV30 to TRBJ2-7, with D possibly matching TRBD2 (5 bases). CDR1 GTSNPN and CDR2 SVGIG come from the germline V gene (reference sequence). Trimming removed 5 bases from V and 0 bases from J, with 11 bases in between. This CDR3 is 13 amino acids long. CDR3 protein: CAWRYGVSYEQYF. DNA of the CDR3: TGTGCCTGGCGGTACGGGGTCTCCTACGAGCAGTACTTC.

This clone was seen only a few times. V usage is TRBV2 and J usage is TRBJ2-5; D gene ambiguous. V dropped 3 bases and J dropped 5 bases, with 10 bases sitting between them. The CDR3 spans 13 residues. The germline gives CDR1 SNHLY, CDR2 FYNNEI. This CDR3 reads CASSDGRWETQYF. DNA of the CDR3: TGTGCCAGCAGTGATGGTCGTTGGGAGACCCAGTACTTC.

The chain carries TRBV9 and TRBJ1-2, with D hard to call. There are 12 residues in the CDR3. Germline CDR1 is SGDLS and CDR2 is YYNGEE. V was clipped by 6 bases and J by 1 base, with 7 bases between them. CDR3 region: CASTRDNYGYTF. Written as DNA, the CDR3 is TGTGCCAGCACTAGAGATAACTATGGCTACACCTTC.

This chain links TRBV4-3 with TRBJ2-1; 9 bases match TRBD2. The V gene end was trimmed by 5 bases and the J gene end by 4 bases; junction bases not matched to a gene: 9. The germline CDR1 and CDR2 sequences are LGHNA and YSLEER. CDR3 length: 16 amino acids. CDR3 residues: CASSYTGTSTYNEQFF. In nucleotides, the CDR3 is TGCGCCAGCAGCTACACCGGGACTAGCACATACAATGAGCAGTTCTTC.

This clone was seen once. The J gene is TRBJ1-5, the V gene TRBV19, with 8 positions matching TRBD1. J gave up 6 bases and V 3 bases, and 7 bases lay outside the gene matches. This CDR3 region has 15 residues. The germline V gene has CDR1 LNHDA and CDR2 SQIVND (reference sequence). The CDR3 DNA is TGTGCCAGTAGTATCTCTCCAGGGGGCACTCAGCCCCAGCATTTT. The encoded protein is CASSISPGGTQPQHF. The entire variable domain, with the rest obtained from reference TRBV19 and TRBJ1-5, is as follows: DGGITQSPKYLFRKEGQNVTLSCEQNLNHDAMYWYRQDPGQGLRLIYYSQIVNDFQKGDIAEGYSVSREKKESFPLTVTSAQKNPTAFYLCASSISPGGTQPQHFGDGTRLSIL.